The 25 T cell receptor beta chains given below trace back to one sample, sequenced in a study of shared clonotypes between healthy human individuals. Some clones are missing from TCRdb's copy, which holds only in-frame ones; the method was immunoSEQ multiplex PCR. The table lists about 380,000 clones, just over 95% of them singletons. Specimen: memory CD8+ T cells sorted from blood. Subset given: CD45RO+ cells pooled with CCR7-negative TemRA cells. All receptors come from a man aged 30-40 years in good health.

The CDR3 nucleotides are TGTGCCAGCAGCTTATGGGGACGTCACCCTCCTTACAATGAGCAGTTCTTC. It specifies CASSLWGRHPPYNEQFF. The V gene is TRBV11-3, the J gene TRBJ2-1; D may match TRBD1 or TRBD2 (5 bases each). The germline V gene encodes CDR1 SGHNT and CDR2 YENEEA. The CDR3 is made up of 17 amino acids. V lost 2 bases to trimming and J lost 4 bases, with 18 bases between them.

The chain recombines TRBV7-6 with TRBJ1-5; D remains ambiguous. Germline CDR1 SGHVS, CDR2 FNYEAQ. This CDR3 comprises 11 residues. V lost 5 bases and J 5 bases, leaving 4 bases between the germline ends. The CDR3 region is CASSPDQPQHF. The CDR3 bases are TGTGCCAGCAGCCCCGATCAGCCCCAGCATTTT.

V and J are TRBV28 and TRBJ2-5; no clear D gene. The CDR3 consists of 16 residues. The germline gives CDR1 MDHEN, CDR2 SYDVKM. With 6 bases removed from V and 2 bases from J, the gap between germline ends came to 19 bases. CDR3 DNA: TGTGCCAGCAGCTCCTCGGGCCTCCCTTTACAAGAGACCCAGTACTTC. Amino acids: CASSSSGLPLQETQYF. The full variable domain, in which reference TRBV28 and TRBJ2-5 provide the parts outside the CDR3, is DVKVTQSSRYLVKRTGEKVFLECVQDMDHENMFWYRQDPGLGLRLIYFSYDVKMKEKGDIPEGYSVSREKKERFSLILESASTNQTSMYLCASSSSGLPLQETQYFGPGTRLLVL.

This chain links TRBV11-2 with TRBJ2-1; 8 bases fit TRBD2. There are 15 residues in the CDR3. Per the germline V gene, CDR1 is SGHAT and CDR2 is FQNNGV. With 0 bases clipped from V and 3 bases from J, the junction kept 1 base outside the gene matches. CDR3 in DNA: TGTGCCAGCAGCTTAGATCTAGCGGGCTACAATGAGCAGTTCTTC. Translated: CASSLDLAGYNEQFF.

Of note for this clone: At one end, the junction sequence differs from germline, possibly due to a read error. J is TRBJ1-1 and V is TRBV30; D gene uncertain. This CDR3 comprises 12 residues. CDR1 is GTSNPN, CDR2 SVGIG, per germline (reference sequence). CDR3 in amino acids: CAWSVNFFTNSF. The CDR3 DNA is TGTGCCTGGAGTGTAAACTTCTTTACAAATTCCTTT.

J is TRBJ2-7 and V is TRBV6-5, with D possibly TRBD2 on 5 matching bases. Germline assignment: CDR1 MNHEY and CDR2 SVGAGI. V was cut by 0 bases and J by 4 bases, with 13 bases left in between. This CDR3 spans 15 amino acids. The CDR3 DNA is TGTGCCAGCAGTTACTCGTGGGCTAGCCAGTACGAGCAGTACTTC. It encodes CASSYSWASQYEQYF.

This sequence joins TRBV27 and TRBJ2-2, with a tentative D call TRBD1 (6 bases). The CDR3 has 15 amino acids. With 1 base removed from V and 5 bases from J, the gap between germline ends came to 11 bases. Looked up from germline, CDR1 is MNHEY and CDR2 is SMNVEV (reference sequence). The CDR3 DNA sequence: TGTGCCAGCAGTTTATACAGGGTTGGGACCGGGGAGCTGTTTTTT. Protein sequence: CASSLYRVGTGELFF.

This clone has more than one count but fewer than ten. The chain recombines TRBV5-1 with TRBJ2-3, with 11 bases that match TRBD2. Trimming removed 4 bases from V and 2 bases from J; junction bases left unmatched: 9. CDR1 and CDR2 from the germline V gene are SGHRS and YFSETQ. The CDR3 is made up of 17 amino acids. The chain's CDR3 is CASSRSGRGYFTDTQYF. CDR3 nucleotide sequence: TGCGCCAGCAGCCGTAGCGGGAGGGGATACTTCACAGATACGCAGTATTTT.

This chain joins TRBV11-1 and TRBJ2-2; D could derive from TRBD1 or TRBD2 (5 bases each). The CDR3 is 16 amino acids. V was trimmed by 1 base and J by 6 bases, leaving 15 bases between them. Per the germline V gene, CDR1 is SGHAT and CDR2 is FQDESV (reference sequence). In DNA form, the CDR3 reads TGTGCCAGCAGCTTAGGGGGGTTTGTGTTCCCCGGGGAGCTGTTTTTT. Translation gives CASSLGGFVFPGELFF.

This clone was seen a few times. The rearrangement uses TRBV30 and TRBJ1-1; D call uncertain. CDR1 and CDR2 from the germline V gene are GTSNPN and SVGIG (reference sequence). With 5 bases removed from V and 6 bases from J, the gap between germline ends came to 10 bases. There are 11 residues in the CDR3. CDR3: CAWSTAPEAFF. The CDR3 DNA reads as TGTGCCTGGTCGACGGCCCCTGAAGCTTTCTTT.

This rearrangement joins TRBV5-4 to TRBJ2-1, with 9 bases lining up with TRBD2. V gave up 0 bases and J gave up 10 bases; unmatched junction bases: 8. In germline, CDR1 is SGHNT, CDR2 YYREEE (reference sequence). The CDR3 totals 15 residues. The CDR3: CASSLELAGKLEQFF. The DNA of the CDR3 is TGTGCCAGCAGCTTGGAGCTAGCGGGAAAGTTGGAGCAGTTCTTC.

The rearrangement links TRBV14 to TRBJ1-5; unclear D gene. The CDR3 has 14 residues. Germline V gene data show CDR1 as SGHDN and CDR2 as FVKESK. Between the trimmed V and J ends, which lost 1 base and 2 bases, there was a span of 6 bases. DNA for the CDR3: TGTGCCAGCAGCCAAGGGGCAGGCAATCAGCCCCAGCATTTT. Protein sequence: CASSQGAGNQPQHF.

This sequence joins TRBV19 and TRBJ1-2, with D uncertain. Germline assignment: CDR1 LNHDA and CDR2 SQIVND (reference sequence). Trimming stripped 4 bases from V and 6 bases from J, with 12 bases between. The CDR3 has 13 residues. CDR3 loop: CASSSLGINGYTF. The CDR3 DNA reads as TGTGCCAGTAGTAGCCTTGGGATTAATGGCTACACCTTC.

V usage is TRBV7-9 and J usage is TRBJ2-5, with 10 bases lining up with TRBD1. The DNA end is more similar to TRBJ2-7, so the J call may be wrong. This CDR3 is built from 18 residues. Per the germline V gene, CDR1 is SEHNR and CDR2 is FQNEAQ (reference sequence). The CDR3 DNA reads TGTGCCAGCAGCTTGGACAGGGGGAGTCCTCTTTTGTTTTACGAGCAGTACTTC. This codes for CASSLDRGSPLLFYEQYF.

The V call is TRBV5-1, the J call TRBJ1-1, with a tentative D call TRBD1 (6 bases). The CDR3 is 13 amino acids. The ends were cut back, 10 bases at V and 1 base at J, with 14 bases in the middle. Germline values: CDR1 SGHRS, CDR2 YFSETQ. The CDR3 nucleotides are TGCGCCGCAAGACAGGCCCCGAACACTGAAGCTTTCTTT. Amino acid sequence: CAARQAPNTEAFF.

The V and J genes are TRBV2 and TRBJ1-2, with D maybe TRBD1 (6 bases). The CDR3 covers 15 residues. CDR1 is SNHLY, CDR2 FYNNEI, per germline. V lost 2 bases, J lost 8 bases, and 18 bases lay in between. For the CDR3, the DNA is TGTGCCAGCAGTGAATTGGCAGGGGCTGCAATGGGCTACACCTTC. This sequence encodes CASSELAGAAMGYTF.

The rearrangement uses TRBV6-5 and TRBJ2-1; 10 bases map to TRBD2. Germline V gives CDR1 MNHEY, CDR2 SVGAGI. Unmatched junction bases numbered 5, after V lost 0 bases and J lost 6 bases. This CDR3 comprises 16 residues. The chain's CDR3 is CASSYSTGLAFNEQFF. CDR3 nucleotides: TGTGCCAGCAGTTACTCAACGGGACTAGCGTTCAATGAGCAGTTCTTC.

CDR3 in DNA: TGTGCCAGCAGATCCGGACTTTTAGCCAAAAACATTCAGTACTTC. Encoded protein: CASRSGLLAKNIQYF. The V and J genes are TRBV5-6 and TRBJ2-4, with D possibly TRBD2 on 5 matching bases. V gave up 5 bases and J gave up 0 bases, with 12 bases separating them. The CDR3 covers 15 residues. The germline V gene has CDR1 SGHDT and CDR2 YYEEEE.

This clone was counted once. The rearrangement links TRBV28 to TRBJ1-5; 10 nucleotides align to TRBD1. The length of the CDR3 is 17 residues. The germline gives CDR1 MDHEN, CDR2 SYDVKM. V gave up 3 bases and J gave up 5 bases; unmatched junction bases: 10. CDR3: CASSFLTGGATHQPQHF. CDR3 sequence (DNA): TGTGCCAGCAGTTTCCTGACAGGGGGCGCGACACATCAGCCCCAGCATTTT.

This chain connects TRBV4-1 to TRBJ1-2; 7 nucleotides line up with TRBD1. The germline V gene encodes CDR1 MGHRA and CDR2 YSYEKL. With 4 bases clipped from V and 3 bases from J, the junction kept 5 bases outside the gene matches. The CDR3 runs to 14 residues. DNA for the CDR3: TGCGCCAGCAGCCTTGCAGGGGGGGACTATGGCTACACCTTC. This gives the protein CASSLAGGDYGYTF.

The chain couples TRBV10-3 to TRBJ2-7; TRBD2 agrees at 10 bases. V lost 0 bases, J lost 3 bases, and 11 bases stayed unmatched. The CDR3 totals 18 residues. Germline assignment: CDR1 ENHRY and CDR2 SYGVKD. The CDR3 sequence is CAISESFVSGRLGYEQYF. The CDR3 nucleotides read TGTGCCATCAGTGAGTCTTTTGTTAGCGGGAGGTTAGGCTACGAGCAGTACTTC.

Turning to this clone: Different DNA sequences within this sample yield the same CDR3. CDR3 sequence reads: CASSLGGGSYNEQFF. DNA of the CDR3: TGTGCCAGCAGTTTGGGGGGAGGCTCCTACAATGAGCAGTTCTTC. V and J are TRBV27 and TRBJ2-1, with D perhaps matching TRBD2 (6 bases). The V gene's germline CDR1 is MNHEY and CDR2 SMNVEV (reference sequence). The V gene lost 3 bases and the J gene lost 0 bases, with 9 bases spanning the gap. This CDR3 has 15 amino acids.

The genes are TRBV6-5 and TRBJ2-7; possibly TRBD1 or TRBD2 for D (6 bases each). Trimming stripped 5 bases from V and 7 bases from J, with 21 bases between. The CDR3 extends over 15 amino acids. The germline gives CDR1 MNHEY, CDR2 SVGAGI. CDR3 in amino acids: CASSSPTRGRREQYF. The CDR3 nucleotides are TGTGCCAGCAGTAGCCCCACCCGGGGGCGGCGGGAGCAGTACTTC.

The chain is built from TRBV28 and TRBJ2-7; 7 bases map to TRBD1. Germline values: CDR1 MDHEN, CDR2 SYDVKM. J was trimmed by 0 bases and V by 5 bases; bases with no gene match: 7. There are 15 residues in the CDR3. Written as DNA, the CDR3 is TGTGCCAGCAGTCCGACAGGGCCCCTCTCCTACGAGCAGTACTTC. It translates to CASSPTGPLSYEQYF. The variable domain in full, with the rest retrieved from reference TRBV28 and TRBJ2-7, is DVKVTQSSRYLVKRTGEKVFLECVQDMDHENMFWYRQDPGLGLRLIYFSYDVKMKEKGDIPEGYSVSREKKERFSLILESASTNQTSMYLCASSPTGPLSYEQYFGPGTRLTVT.

V usage is TRBV11-2 and J usage is TRBJ2-7; TRBD1 might be the D (6 bases). This CDR3 is built from 13 residues. Between the trimmed V and J ends, which lost 4 bases and 2 bases, there was a span of 9 bases. Germline assignment: CDR1 SGHAT and CDR2 FQNNGV. The CDR3 sequence is CASSWGPTYEQYF. The CDR3 nucleotides are TGTGCCAGCAGCTGGGGGCCGACCTACGAGCAGTACTTC.